This T cell receptor beta chain was sequenced for a study of T cells in localized non-small cell lung cancer. Study-wide findings and caveats: Longer overall survival associated with higher blood T cell density; shorter survival with higher adjacent-lung clonality. Out of the top 100 tumor clones, a median around 56 were seen in adjacent lung. Of the tissues analyzed, uninvolved adjacent lung showed maximal T cell clonality, greater than tumor.

Germline-derived CDR1 and CDR2 are MNHEY and SVGAGI. Trimming cost V 3 bases and J 1 base, with 5 bases left between them. The CDR3 extends over 13 amino acids. Using immunoSEQ multiplex PCR, the repertoire was profiled, and TCRdb retains in-frame clones only, with some absent. The table includes fewer than 90,000 clones, 84% detected once. Regarding this clone: No antigen is known for it. The sample carries other DNA sequences with the same CDR3.

The sequence was obtained from a man between 40 and 75 years old with stage I lung adenocarcinoma. The sample in question was peripheral blood, obtained before any cancer treatment. The chain couples TRBV6-5 to TRBJ2-3; the D is unclear. The CDR3 DNA sequence: TGTGCCAGCAGTTATCCCGGCACAGATACGCAGTATTTT. Translating gives CASSYPGTDTQYF.